This T cell receptor beta chain is drawn from a study of blood T cell repertoires in COVID-19. V was pared by 3 bases and J by 6 bases, with 17 bases between. Germline V lookup: CDR1 WSHSY, CDR2 SAAADI. The CDR3 runs 15 residues. This clone was detected only once. The method was immunoSEQ multiplex PCR; TCRdb's version includes in-frame clones alone and lacks a portion of them. The data show a few hundred thousand clones, about 89% seen once. The chain is built from TRBV10-2 and TRBJ1-2; D might be TRBD1 (6 bases). The TCR sequence derives from a man between 35 and 55 years old who had recovered from COVID-19. Specimen: peripheral blood. CDR3 coding DNA: TGCGCCAGCAGTGAAAGCGCCTTCTACAGGGATGGCTACACCTTC. It is translated as CASSESAFYRDGYTF.